These 28 T cell receptor beta chains were sequenced from one sample in a study of blood T cell repertoires in COVID-19. Sequenced by immunoSEQ multiplex PCR; TCRdb stores in-frame clones only, minus some. The table shows over 200,000 clones, with 87% occurring only once. Specimen: peripheral blood. The receptors originated from a woman between 18 and 30 years old who had recovered from COVID-19.

The rearrangement joins TRBV4-2 to TRBJ1-2; 9 positions agree with TRBD1. The germline V gene encodes CDR1 LGHNA and CDR2 YNFKEQ. This CDR3 region has 14 residues. Trimming removed 2 bases from V and 6 bases from J; junction bases left unmatched: 4. The CDR3 reads CASSQPGQGHGYTF. DNA of the CDR3: TGTGCCAGCAGCCAACCGGGACAGGGACATGGCTACACCTTC.

This clone is a singleton in its sample. The chain couples TRBV7-9 to TRBJ1-4; no reliable D call. The CDR3 has 13 amino acids. Germline assignment: CDR1 SEHNR and CDR2 FQNEAQ (reference sequence). V dropped 2 bases and J dropped 5 bases, with 6 bases sitting between them. As DNA, the CDR3 is TGTGCCAGCAGCTTATCACAGAATGAAAAACTGTTTTTT. Translated, it gives CASSLSQNEKLFF.

This chain connects TRBV2 to TRBJ2-7; 11 nucleotides match TRBD2. Germline CDR1 reads SNHLY; CDR2 reads FYNNEI. The V segment lost 7 bases and the J segment 7 bases; nucleotides outside the gene matches: 15. This CDR3 contains 16 residues. The CDR3 coding sequence is TGTGCCAGCATGACAGGACTAGCGGGCCGAGATGGAGAGCAGTACTTC. Amino acid sequence: CASMTGLAGRDGEQYF. The full variable domain, in which reference TRBV2 and TRBJ2-7 provide the parts outside the CDR3, is EPEVTQTPSHQVTQMGQEVILRCVPISNHLYFYWYRQILGQKVEFLVSFYNNEISEKSEIFDDQFSVERPDGSNFTLKIRSTKLEDSAMYFCASMTGLAGRDGEQYFGPGTRLTVT.

The chain combines TRBV18 with TRBJ1-1; D is uncertain. CDR1 is KGHSH and CDR2 is LQKENI in the germline V gene. The V end lost 5 bases, the J end lost 0 bases, and 10 bases lay between the germline ends. This CDR3 spans 14 amino acids. The CDR3 spells CASSTTAMNTEAFF. In DNA, the CDR3 is TGTGCCAGCTCAACCACTGCCATGAACACTGAAGCTTTCTTT.

In its sample, this clone was seen once. The rearrangement uses TRBV10-3 and TRBJ1-1; a weak D match, TRBD1 (5 bases). CDR1 and CDR2 from the germline V gene are ENHRY and SYGVKD. The CDR3 is 12 amino acids. Deletions cut 3 bases from V and 5 bases from J, with 7 bases between. The CDR3 loop is CAISDRETEAFF. For the CDR3, the DNA is TGTGCCATCAGTGACAGGGAAACTGAAGCTTTCTTT.

This clone was detected once. The chain combines TRBV7-3 with TRBJ2-2, with D tentatively TRBD1 (5 bases). This CDR3 comprises 14 residues. Trimming left V 1 base short and J 3 bases short, with 6 bases between. Germline V gives CDR1 SGHTA, CDR2 FQGTGA. The CDR3: CASSLKGYTGELFF. In nucleotides, the CDR3 is TGTGCCAGCAGCTTAAAGGGGTACACCGGGGAGCTGTTTTTT. The full variable domain, with the rest looked up from reference TRBV7-3 and TRBJ2-2, is GAGVSQTPSNKVTEKGKYVELRCDPISGHTALYWYRQSLGQGPEFLIYFQGTGAADDSGLPNDRFFAVRPEGSVSTLKIQRTERGDSAVYLCASSLKGYTGELFFGEGSRLTVL.

V gene TRBV7-6 combines with J gene TRBJ2-3, with D maybe TRBD1 (6 bases). CDR1 and CDR2 (germline): SGHVS, FNYEAQ. Between the trimmed V and J ends, which lost 5 bases and 2 bases, there was a span of 11 bases. The CDR3 has 14 residues. CDR3 protein: CASSHGTNTDTQYF. The CDR3 nucleotides are TGTGCCAGCAGCCACGGGACAAACACAGATACGCAGTATTTT. Full variable domain (rest looked up from reference TRBV7-6 and TRBJ2-3): GAGVSQSPRYKVTKRGQDVALRCDPISGHVSLYWYRQALGQGPEFLTYFNYEAQQDKSGLPNDRFSAERPEGSISTLTIQRTEQRDSAMYRCASSHGTNTDTQYFGPGTRLTVL.

This clone is a singleton in its sample. This chain links TRBV7-9 with TRBJ1-5; 8 bases line up with TRBD1. The V and J ends lost 6 bases and 6 bases, in that order; junction bases with no gene match: 7. Germline values: CDR1 SEHNR, CDR2 FQNEAQ (reference sequence). This CDR3 is 14 amino acids long. DNA for the CDR3: TGTGCCAGCAGTTCCACAGGGGGTGGTCAGCCCCAGCATTTT. It yields the protein CASSSTGGGQPQHF.

The chain is built from TRBV9 and TRBJ2-5; a possible D gene is TRBD2 (6 bases). CDR1 SGDLS and CDR2 YYNGEE come from the germline V gene. The CDR3 is made up of 13 amino acids. Trimming shortened V by 0 bases and J by 5 bases, and 8 bases separated the two germline ends. CDR3 protein: CASSVAGRETQYF. In nucleotides, the CDR3 is TGTGCCAGCAGCGTAGCGGGGAGGGAGACCCAGTACTTC.

The rearrangement uses TRBV24-1 and TRBJ2-2, with 7 bases that match TRBD1. The CDR3 is 15 amino acids. V was pared by 4 bases and J by 6 bases, with 7 bases of the junction left unmatched. Germline V gives CDR1 KGHDR, CDR2 SFDVKD. CDR3 nucleotides: TGTGCCACCAGTGAGCCCTCCGGGACAGCCGGGGAGCTGTTTTTT. Amino acids: CATSEPSGTAGELFF.

The chain couples TRBV6-2 or TRBV6-3 to TRBJ2-5, with TRBD2 matching over 12 bases. The CDR3 extends over 17 amino acids. The J segment lost 4 bases and the V segment lost 4 bases, leaving 10 bases of the junction unmatched. CDR1 is MNHEY and CDR2 is SVGEGT in the germline V gene. CDR3 DNA: TGTGCCAGCAGTTCTGCGACTAGCGGGAGAGTACGAGAGACCCAGTACTTC. Its translation: CASSSATSGRVRETQYF.

The V call is TRBV4-2, the J call TRBJ1-2; the D is unclear. Germline-derived CDR1 and CDR2 are LGHNA and YNFKEQ. Trimming left V 0 bases short and J 4 bases short, with 6 bases between. The CDR3 contains 13 residues. CDR3 protein: CASSQDTIYGYTF. The CDR3 DNA follows: TGTGCCAGCAGCCAAGACACAATCTATGGCTACACCTTC.

The genes are TRBV9 and TRBJ2-1; 12 bases agree with TRBD2. Germline V gene lookup returns CDR1 SGDLS and CDR2 YYNGEE. The CDR3 extends over 17 amino acids. Trimming cost V 3 bases and J 2 bases; bases outside gene matches: 6. CDR3 in amino acids: CASSGSSGRAAYNEQFF. The CDR3 DNA reads TGTGCCAGCAGCGGATCTAGCGGGAGGGCCGCCTACAATGAGCAGTTCTTC.

The chain carries TRBV7-9 and TRBJ2-7; 7 nucleotides agree with TRBD2. There are 15 residues in the CDR3. V lost 5 bases to trimming and J lost 0 bases; unmatched junction nucleotides: 7. From germline, CDR1 is SEHNR and CDR2 FQNEAQ (reference sequence). The chain's CDR3 is CASSPLGGSSYEQYF. DNA of the CDR3: TGTGCCAGCAGCCCCCTCGGCGGGAGCTCCTACGAGCAGTACTTC.

The chain recombines TRBV19 with TRBJ1-1, with 7 bases lining up with TRBD1. Trimming cost V 5 bases and J 1 base; bases outside gene matches: 4. CDR1 and CDR2 (germline): LNHDA, SQIVND (reference sequence). The CDR3 sequence is 14 residues long. The CDR3 reads CASSPQGGNTEAFF. DNA of the CDR3: TGTGCCAGTAGTCCCCAGGGGGGGAACACTGAAGCTTTCTTT.

The chain is built from TRBV2 and TRBJ2-3, with 11 bases fitting TRBD1. This CDR3 comprises 15 residues. V lost 6 bases, J lost 6 bases, and 8 bases stayed unmatched. Germline assignment: CDR1 SNHLY and CDR2 FYNNEI. The CDR3 reads CASRLDRGRGDTQYF. CDR3 coding DNA: TGTGCCAGCAGGTTGGACAGGGGGCGAGGGGATACGCAGTATTTT. Looking up the rest from reference TRBV2 and TRBJ2-3 gives the full variable domain: EPEVTQTPSHQVTQMGQEVILRCVPISNHLYFYWYRQILGQKVEFLVSFYNNEISEKSEIFDDQFSVERPDGSNFTLKIRSTKLEDSAMYFCASRLDRGRGDTQYFGPGTRLTVL.

This clone was detected once. The rearrangement joins TRBV18 to TRBJ2-6; 8 nucleotides agree with TRBD1. Germline assignment: CDR1 KGHSH and CDR2 LQKENI. CDR3 length equals 17 residues. V was clipped by 5 bases and J by 0 bases; unmatched bases: 6. CDR3 bases: TGTGCCAGCTCATCCGGGACAGGCGTCTCTGGGGCCAACGTCCTGACTTTC. This sequence encodes CASSSGTGVSGANVLTF.

This sequence joins TRBV9 and TRBJ2-7; D unresolved. Germline loops: CDR1 SGDLS, CDR2 YYNGEE. V lost 4 bases and J lost 5, with 19 bases in between. The CDR3 is made up of 15 amino acids. The CDR3 bases are TGTGCCAGCAGCCCGTTAGCCGTGGATGGCCACGAGCAGTACTTC. Its protein is CASSPLAVDGHEQYF.

This chain connects TRBV5-1 to TRBJ2-7, with 8 nucleotides matching TRBD2. The CDR3 has 14 residues. Germline trimming cut 2 bases from V and 3 bases from J; bases unmatched to any gene: 4. Germline V gives CDR1 SGHRS, CDR2 YFSETQ. CDR3 loop: CASSLSGSYYEQYF. CDR3 DNA: TGCGCCAGCAGCTTAAGCGGGAGTTACTACGAGCAGTACTTC.

This clone was observed a few times. This chain's CDR3 is CASSLAGGNTEAFF. Here the CDR3 DNA reads TGTGCCAGCAGCTTAGCAGGCGGGAACACTGAAGCTTTCTTT. V gene TRBV7-9 combines with J gene TRBJ1-1; D is uncertain. The CDR3 is 14 amino acids. Germline CDR1 and CDR2: SEHNR and FQNEAQ (reference sequence). Trimming removed 0 bases at V and 1 base at J, with 6 bases between.

The chain has TRBV20-1 and TRBJ2-3, with D unresolved. V was pared by 4 bases and J by 1 base, with 3 bases between. The length of the CDR3 is 11 residues. CDR1 is DFQATT and CDR2 is SNEGSKA in the germline V gene (reference sequence). The CDR3 bases are TGCAGTGCTACCGGCACAGATACGCAGTATTTT. It yields the protein CSATGTDTQYF.

The genes are TRBV5-6 and TRBJ2-7; a weak D match, TRBD1 (5 bases). V lost 4 bases and J 4 bases, leaving 18 bases between the germline ends. CDR3 length: 15 amino acids. CDR1 and CDR2 (germline): SGHDT, YYEEEE. For the CDR3, the DNA is TGTGCCAGCAGCCCCCTTGATGTGACAGCGTACGAGCAGTACTTC. This codes for CASSPLDVTAYEQYF.

The chain links TRBV3-1 (or the pseudogene TRBV3-2) to TRBJ1-4; 7 bases align to TRBD1. The CDR3 totals 16 residues. V lost 0 bases, J lost 2 bases, and 3 bases stayed unmatched. Per germline, CDR1 LGHDT and CDR2 YNNKEL (reference sequence). DNA for the CDR3: TGTGCCAGCAGCCAAGATTCGGGACAGACTAATGAAAAACTGTTTTTT. Residues: CASSQDSGQTNEKLFF.

The DNA for the CDR3 is TGTGCCAGCAGCAGCCGGGACTTACCCTACAATGAGCAGTTCTTC. Translating it yields CASSSRDLPYNEQFF. The V gene is TRBV7-9, the J gene TRBJ2-1; a possible D gene is TRBD2 (6 bases). CDR3 length: 15 residues. Germline CDR1 reads SEHNR; CDR2 reads FQNEAQ (reference sequence). V shed 5 bases and J shed 2 bases, with 13 bases lying between them.

V is TRBV5-4 and J is TRBJ1-2; D may be TRBD1 (5 bases). V lost 4 bases and J 6 bases, leaving 10 bases between the germline ends. CDR1 is SGHNT and CDR2 is YYREEE in the germline V gene (reference sequence). The CDR3 has 12 residues. The CDR3: CASSPRGDGYTF. The CDR3 region has the DNA TGTGCCAGCAGCCCTCGGGGGGATGGCTACACCTTC.

This clone appeared once. The chain couples TRBV29-1 to TRBJ1-4; tentatively, D is TRBD1 (6 bases). CDR1 and CDR2 from the germline V gene are SQVTM and ANQGSEA. This CDR3 contains 16 residues. V lost 1 base and J 3 bases, leaving 15 bases between the germline ends. The CDR3 sequence is CSVEGEQGKANEKLFF. As DNA, the CDR3 is TGCAGCGTTGAAGGAGAGCAGGGGAAAGCTAATGAAAAACTGTTTTTT.

The CDR3 sequence: CASSDSTSGSTGELFF. The DNA of the CDR3 is TGTGCCAGCAGTGACTCGACTAGCGGGAGCACCGGGGAGCTGTTTTTT. V and J are TRBV6-4 and TRBJ2-2; TRBD2 aligns across 12 bases. The V segment lost 0 bases and the J segment 4 bases; nucleotides outside the gene matches: 0. The CDR3 is made up of 16 amino acids. The germline CDR1 and CDR2 sequences are MRHNA and SNTAGT.

The gene calls are TRBV29-1 and TRBJ2-7; 9 bases are shared with TRBD2. CDR3 size: 16 residues. J gave up 5 bases and V 1 base, and 12 bases lay outside the gene matches. Germline V gene lookup returns CDR1 SQVTM and CDR2 ANQGSEA. CDR3 nucleotides: TGCAGCGTTGAAGGAGCAGCGGGAGGACCGAAGCACGAGCAGTACTTC. Amino acids: CSVEGAAGGPKHEQYF.